This TCR beta chain appears in the sequencing data of a study of T cells in Graves' hyperthyroidism and ophthalmopathy. As for the study in general: Sampling of peripheral blood happened at initial diagnosis, prior to any treatment. Overall study findings and caveats: Ophthalmopathy could be told apart from stable hyperthyroidism with a 13 V-J model.

As for this clonotype: The antigen is unknown. The junction departs from the called germline gene at one end, perhaps through a read error.

Uncontrolled infection, other autoimmune disease, pregnancy and lactation each barred patients from inclusion. The germline V gene encodes CDR1 SGHAT and CDR2 FQDESV (reference sequence). The length of the CDR3 is 13 residues. Amplification targeted TCR beta CDR3 regions from RNA transcripts. First-round RT-PCR targeting the TCR CDR3 was performed with the HTBI primer set. One entry per CDR3 protein, called by TCRdb with MiXCR from the multiplex PCR reads. The sample holds a few hundred thousand distinct CDR3 sequences; under 20% are singletons and the top ten take around 17%. The chain joins TRBV11-1 to TRBJ1-6; no reliable D call. Specimen: blood. This sequence was found in a woman aged 18-29 years with Graves' ophthalmopathy. Here the CDR3 reads CASSQDNNSPLHF. The CDR3 nucleotides read TGCGCCAGCAGCCAAGACAATAATTCACCCCTCCACTTT.